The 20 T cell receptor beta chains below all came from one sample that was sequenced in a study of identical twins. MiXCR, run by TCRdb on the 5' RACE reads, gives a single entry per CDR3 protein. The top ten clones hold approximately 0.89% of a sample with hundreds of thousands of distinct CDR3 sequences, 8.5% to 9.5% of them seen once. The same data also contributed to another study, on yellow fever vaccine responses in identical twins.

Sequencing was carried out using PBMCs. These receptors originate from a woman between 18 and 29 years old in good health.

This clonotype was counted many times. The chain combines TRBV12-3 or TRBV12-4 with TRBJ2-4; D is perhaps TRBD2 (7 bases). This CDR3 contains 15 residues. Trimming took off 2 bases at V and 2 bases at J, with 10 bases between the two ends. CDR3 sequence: CASSLTGGPKNIQYF. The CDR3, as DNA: TGTGCCAGCAGTTTAACGGGGGGCCCCAAAAACATTCAGTACTTC.

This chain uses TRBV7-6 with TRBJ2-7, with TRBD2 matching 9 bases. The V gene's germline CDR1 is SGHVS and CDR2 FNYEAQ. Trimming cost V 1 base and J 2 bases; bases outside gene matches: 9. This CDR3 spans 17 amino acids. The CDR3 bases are TGTGCCAGCAGCTTAGACCTACCCGGCGGGGGGGCCTACGAGCAGTACTTC. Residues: CASSLDLPGGGAYEQYF. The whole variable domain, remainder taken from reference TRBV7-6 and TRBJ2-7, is GAGVSQSPRYKVTKRGQDVALRCDPISGHVSLYWYRQALGQGPEFLTYFNYEAQQDKSGLPNDRFSAERPEGSISTLTIQRTEQRDSAMYRCASSLDLPGGGAYEQYFGPGTRLTVT.

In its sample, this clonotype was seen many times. The CDR3 reads CASSSRNEQFF. CDR3 DNA: TGTGCCAGCAGTTCACGCAATGAGCAGTTCTTC. The gene calls are TRBV12-3 or TRBV12-4 and TRBJ2-1; D is undetermined. This CDR3 region has 11 residues. The ends were cut back, 4 bases at V and 6 bases at J, with 4 bases in the middle.

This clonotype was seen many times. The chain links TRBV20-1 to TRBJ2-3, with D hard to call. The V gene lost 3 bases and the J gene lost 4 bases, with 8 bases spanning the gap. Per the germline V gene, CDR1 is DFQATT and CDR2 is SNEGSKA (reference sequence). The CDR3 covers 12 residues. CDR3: CSASGSSDTQYF. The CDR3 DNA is TGCAGTGCTAGTGGCAGCTCAGATACGCAGTATTTT.

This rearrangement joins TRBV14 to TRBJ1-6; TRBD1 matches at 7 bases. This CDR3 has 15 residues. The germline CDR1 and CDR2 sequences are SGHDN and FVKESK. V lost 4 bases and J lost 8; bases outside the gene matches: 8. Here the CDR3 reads CASSLSTGYDSPLHF. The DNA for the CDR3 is TGTGCCAGCAGCCTATCGACAGGGTACGATTCACCCCTCCACTTT.

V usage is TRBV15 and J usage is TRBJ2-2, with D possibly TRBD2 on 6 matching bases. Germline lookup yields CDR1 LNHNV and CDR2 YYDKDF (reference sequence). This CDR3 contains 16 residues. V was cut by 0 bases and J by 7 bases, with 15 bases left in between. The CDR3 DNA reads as TGTGCCACCAGCAGAGATACCGGGGGAGGTGGCGGGGAGCTGTTTTTT. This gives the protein CATSRDTGGGGGELFF.

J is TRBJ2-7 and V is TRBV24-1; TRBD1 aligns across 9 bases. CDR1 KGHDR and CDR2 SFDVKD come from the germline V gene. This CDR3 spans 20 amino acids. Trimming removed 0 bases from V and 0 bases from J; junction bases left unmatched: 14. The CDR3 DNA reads TGTGCCACCAGTGATTTGTGGGCCCCCTGGGACAGGGAGATCTCCTACGAGCAGTACTTC. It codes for CATSDLWAPWDREISYEQYF.

CDR3 DNA sequence: TGTGCCAGCAGCCCCTTAGCGGGAAATGACGAGCAGTACTTC. Its protein is CASSPLAGNDEQYF. The chain joins TRBV7-9 to TRBJ2-7; the match to TRBD2 covers 8 bases. This CDR3 is built from 14 residues. Trimming at V came to 5 bases and at J to 5 bases, leaving 8 bases not matched to a gene. The germline CDR1 and CDR2 sequences are SEHNR and FQNEAQ (reference sequence).

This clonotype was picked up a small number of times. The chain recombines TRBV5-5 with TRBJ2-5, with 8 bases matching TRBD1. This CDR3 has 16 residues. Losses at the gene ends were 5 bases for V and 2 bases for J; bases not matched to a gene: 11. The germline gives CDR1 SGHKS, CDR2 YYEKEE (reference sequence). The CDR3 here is CASRSGGRLLQETQYF. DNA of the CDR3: TGTGCCAGCAGGTCAGGGGGCCGGTTACTTCAAGAGACCCAGTACTTC. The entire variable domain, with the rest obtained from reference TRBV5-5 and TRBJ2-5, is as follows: DAGVTQSPTHLIKTRGQQVTLRCSPISGHKSVSWYQQVLGQGPQFIFQYYEKEERGRGNFPDRFSARQFPNYSSELNVNALLLGDSALYLCASRSGGRLLQETQYFGPGTRLLVL.

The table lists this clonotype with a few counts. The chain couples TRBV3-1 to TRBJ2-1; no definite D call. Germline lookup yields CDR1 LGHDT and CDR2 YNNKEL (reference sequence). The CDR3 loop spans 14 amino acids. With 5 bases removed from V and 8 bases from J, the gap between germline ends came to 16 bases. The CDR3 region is CASSIPRVSHEQFF. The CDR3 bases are TGTGCCAGCAGCATTCCTCGGGTCTCTCATGAGCAGTTCTTC.

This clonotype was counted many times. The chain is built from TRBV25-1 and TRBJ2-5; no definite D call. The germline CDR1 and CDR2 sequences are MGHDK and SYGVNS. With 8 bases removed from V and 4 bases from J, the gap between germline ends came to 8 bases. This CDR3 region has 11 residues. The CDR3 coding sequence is TGTGCCAGCGGACCGGGAGAGACCCAGTACTTC. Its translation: CASGPGETQYF.

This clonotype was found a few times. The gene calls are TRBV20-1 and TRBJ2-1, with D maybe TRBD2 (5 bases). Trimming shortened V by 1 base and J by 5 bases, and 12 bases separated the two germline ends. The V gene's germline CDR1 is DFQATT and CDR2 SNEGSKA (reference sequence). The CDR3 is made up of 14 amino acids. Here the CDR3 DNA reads TGCAGTGCTAGAGTCATCGCGCGGGACAATGAGCAGTTCTTC. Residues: CSARVIARDNEQFF.

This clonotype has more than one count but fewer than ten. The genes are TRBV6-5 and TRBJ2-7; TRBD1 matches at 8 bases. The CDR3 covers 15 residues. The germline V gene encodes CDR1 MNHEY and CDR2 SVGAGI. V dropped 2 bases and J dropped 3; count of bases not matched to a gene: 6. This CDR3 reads CASSYLGQGDYEQYF. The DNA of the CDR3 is TGTGCCAGCAGTTACCTCGGACAGGGTGACTACGAGCAGTACTTC.

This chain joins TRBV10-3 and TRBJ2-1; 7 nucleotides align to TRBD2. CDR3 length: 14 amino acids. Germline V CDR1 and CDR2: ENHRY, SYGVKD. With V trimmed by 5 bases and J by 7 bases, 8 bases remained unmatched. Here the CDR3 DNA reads TGTGCCATCAGTACCGGACTAGTAAGTAATGAGCAGTTCTTC. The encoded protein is CAISTGLVSNEQFF.

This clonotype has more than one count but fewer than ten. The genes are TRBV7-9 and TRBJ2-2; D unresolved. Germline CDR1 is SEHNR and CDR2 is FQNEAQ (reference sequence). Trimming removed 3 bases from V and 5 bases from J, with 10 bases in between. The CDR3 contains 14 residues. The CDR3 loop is CASSFLTETGELFF. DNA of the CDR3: TGTGCCAGCAGCTTTTTGACGGAGACCGGGGAGCTGTTTTTT.

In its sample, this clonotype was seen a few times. The DNA of the CDR3 is TGTGCCAGCAGCCAGTTGGGGAAGGACATTAACACCGGGGAGCTGTTTTTT. Translated: CASSQLGKDINTGELFF. The chain combines TRBV14 with TRBJ2-2; weak D call: TRBD1 (5 bases). The CDR3 is 17 residues long. V was shortened by 3 bases and J by 2 bases, with 16 bases between the two germline ends. The germline CDR1 and CDR2 sequences are SGHDN and FVKESK.

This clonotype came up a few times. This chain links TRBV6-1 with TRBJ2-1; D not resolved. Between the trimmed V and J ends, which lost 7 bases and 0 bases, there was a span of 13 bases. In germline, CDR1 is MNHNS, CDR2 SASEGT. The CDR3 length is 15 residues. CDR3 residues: CASTVGRSSYNEQFF. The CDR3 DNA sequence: TGTGCCAGCACTGTGGGCAGGAGCTCCTACAATGAGCAGTTCTTC.

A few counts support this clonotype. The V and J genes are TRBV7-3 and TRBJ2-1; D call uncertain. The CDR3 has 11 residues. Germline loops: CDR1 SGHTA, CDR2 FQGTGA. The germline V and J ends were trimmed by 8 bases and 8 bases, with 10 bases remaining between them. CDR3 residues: CASRSLDEQFF. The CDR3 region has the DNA TGTGCCAGCCGGAGTTTGGATGAGCAGTTCTTC.

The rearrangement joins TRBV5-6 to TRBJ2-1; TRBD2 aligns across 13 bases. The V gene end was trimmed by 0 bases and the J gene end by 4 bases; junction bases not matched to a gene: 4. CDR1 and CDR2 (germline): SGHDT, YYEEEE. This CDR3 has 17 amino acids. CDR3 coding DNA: TGTGCCAGCAGCTTGGGGGGACTAGCGGGATATTACAATGAGCAGTTCTTC. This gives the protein CASSLGGLAGYYNEQFF.

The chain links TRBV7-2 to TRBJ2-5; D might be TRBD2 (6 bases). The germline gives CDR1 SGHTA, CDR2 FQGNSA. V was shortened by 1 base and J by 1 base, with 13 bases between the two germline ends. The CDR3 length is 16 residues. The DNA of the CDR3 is TGTGCCAGCAGCTTAGGACTAGGTCGTCTCCAAGAGACCCAGTACTTC. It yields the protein CASSLGLGRLQETQYF.